The source of this TCR beta chain is a study of cytomegalovirus exposure and HLA in healthy donors. This CDR3 has 16 residues. V dropped 9 bases and J dropped 3; count of bases not matched to a gene: 13. Germline V gives CDR1 SNHLY, CDR2 FYNNEI. Notes on the study in general: A later analysis found that most CMV-associated TCR beta chains appeared HLA-restricted. TCR beta sequences numbering around 15,000 were associated with HLA alleles at 0.05 false discovery rate in a later analysis. There were some V segments, including TRBV6-2 and TRBV6-3, excluded as indistinguishable. Solely CMV serostatus was available to characterize immune exposure.

On this clone: Its specificity is not known.

PCR used 60 Vbeta primers and 13 Jbeta primers. Assay: immunoSEQ multiplex PCR; the TCRdb copy retains only in-frame clones and omits some. The sample shows some 65,000 clones, 78% of them seen only once. The sequence was obtained from a girl aged 5 to 17 in good health and CMV-seropositive. Sequenced sample: PBMCs. V is TRBV2 and J is TRBJ2-2; 7 bases are shared with TRBD2. The CDR3 protein is CASYLPLGLYTGELFF. The DNA for the CDR3 is TGTGCCAGTTACCTACCTTTGGGACTATACACCGGGGAGCTGTTTTTT.